Sequencing of this T cell receptor (beta chain) was carried out in a study of high-grade serous ovarian cancer treatment subgroups. Study in general: On average, roughly 15,000 reads and under 9,000 unique TCR beta rearrangements were obtained per sample.

About this clone: Its antigen is currently unknown.

Tumor samples were taken before definitive surgery or chemotherapy. Germline V gene lookup returns CDR1 SGHRS and CDR2 YFSETQ. V was clipped by 0 bases and J by 3 bases, with 18 bases between them. This CDR3 contains 17 residues. This table comes from immunoSEQ multiplex PCR, and its TCRdb copy is limited to in-frame clones, with some not included. The repertoire holds some 3,300 clones, with more than 65% as singletons. Notes on the study in general: Bulk tumor TCR sequencing gave no spatial information.

This chain joins TRBV5-1 and TRBJ1-1; D is undetermined. The TCR sequence derives from a human donor with high-grade serous ovarian cancer. Material for sequencing was tumor tissue. The CDR3: CASSLAPVVGSDTEAFF. In nucleotides, the CDR3 is TGCGCCAGCAGCTTGGCCCCAGTTGTCGGGTCCGACACTGAAGCTTTCTTT.